These T cell receptor beta chains were read from a single sample in a study of blood T cells in healthy people across ages. TCRdb reanalysed the 5' RACE reads using MiXCR and keeps one entry per CDR3 protein. The repertoire holds about 1,600,000 distinct CDR3 sequences, with 42% as singletons. Sequenced sample: blood. Every receptor here comes from a young woman in good health. Both conserved end residues are part of each CDR3. Fields, in order: J gene, V gene, D gene, clone size, CDR3 protein, CDR3 DNA. The D gene is left open where the match is weak. Size tells how often a clone was seen (once, few, many) or the class of an expanded clone, and some rows leave it out.

j_gene: TRBJ2-1; v_gene: TRBV4-2; d_gene: -; abundance: -; CDR3aa: CASSQGQGLGNEQFF; CDR3nt: TGTGCCAGCAGCCAAGGTCAGGGCCTGGGTAATGAGCAGTTCTTC
j_gene: TRBJ2-1; v_gene: TRBV28; d_gene: -; abundance: -; CDR3aa: CASSLGAPTGNPFF; CDR3nt: TGTGCCAGCAGTTTAGGGGCCCCGACAGGCAATCCGTTCTTC
j_gene: TRBJ1-5; v_gene: TRBV24-1; d_gene: -; abundance: -; CDR3aa: CATRRGAYQPQHF; CDR3nt: TGTGCCACCAGACGGGGGGCGTATCAGCCCCAGCATTTT
j_gene: TRBJ2-1; v_gene: TRBV2; d_gene: -; abundance: few; CDR3aa: CASSGAHNEQFF; CDR3nt: TGTGCCAGCAGTGGCGCACACAATGAGCAGTTCTTC
j_gene: TRBJ1-2; v_gene: TRBV7-8; d_gene: -; abundance: few; CDR3aa: CASSLERIVRDGYTF; CDR3nt: TGTGCCAGCAGCTTAGAAAGGATCGTACGCGATGGCTACACCTTC
j_gene: TRBJ1-2; v_gene: TRBV27; d_gene: -; abundance: -; CDR3aa: CASSYDVDYGYTF; CDR3nt: TGTGCCAGCTCCTATGACGTGGACTATGGCTACACCTTC
j_gene: TRBJ2-1; v_gene: TRBV27; d_gene: TRBD2; abundance: -; CDR3aa: CASSLSSAGGQFF; CDR3nt: TGTGCCAGCAGTTTATCGTCCGCGGGAGGGCAGTTCTTC
j_gene: TRBJ2-1; v_gene: TRBV29-1; d_gene: TRBD2; abundance: few; CDR3aa: CSVVQIAGGSYNEQFF; CDR3nt: TGCAGCGTTGTCCAAATAGCGGGAGGGTCCTACAATGAGCAGTTCTTC
j_gene: TRBJ2-1; v_gene: TRBV10-3; d_gene: -; abundance: -; CDR3aa: CAIGGTAGRSYNEQFF; CDR3nt: TGTGCCATCGGTGGTACGGCGGGACGCTCTTACAATGAGCAGTTCTTC
j_gene: TRBJ1-5; v_gene: TRBV2; d_gene: -; abundance: -; CDR3aa: CASSVKRDNQPQHF; CDR3nt: TGTGCCAGCAGTGTCAAACGGGACAATCAGCCCCAGCATTTT
j_gene: TRBJ1-6; v_gene: TRBV12-3/TRBV12-4; d_gene: -; abundance: many; CDR3aa: CASSQRSASYNSPLHF; CDR3nt: TGTGCCAGCAGTCAGCGGTCAGCGAGCTATAATTCACCCCTCCACTTT
j_gene: TRBJ2-7; v_gene: TRBV29-1; d_gene: -; abundance: -; CDR3aa: CSGETGGEQYF; CDR3nt: TGCAGCGGTGAAACAGGTGGCGAGCAGTACTTC
j_gene: TRBJ2-7; v_gene: TRBV20-1; d_gene: -; abundance: few; CDR3aa: CSAVRGDGQYF; CDR3nt: TGCAGTGCCGTCAGAGGGGATGGGCAGTACTTC
j_gene: TRBJ2-1; v_gene: TRBV6-4; d_gene: -; abundance: -; CDR3aa: CASRASPGSYNEQFF; CDR3nt: TGTGCCAGCAGGGCATCGCCTGGCTCCTACAATGAGCAGTTCTTC
j_gene: TRBJ2-7; v_gene: TRBV19; d_gene: TRBD1; abundance: once; CDR3aa: CASSILWGQGYEQYF; CDR3nt: TGTGCCAGTAGTATTCTTTGGGGACAGGGCTACGAGCAGTACTTC
j_gene: TRBJ2-1; v_gene: TRBV20-1; d_gene: -; abundance: few; CDR3aa: CSARDVLRTPKSSYNEQFF; CDR3nt: TGCAGTGCTAGAGATGTGTTAAGGACACCTAAGAGCTCCTACAATGAGCAGTTCTTC
j_gene: TRBJ2-1; v_gene: TRBV6-5; d_gene: TRBD2; abundance: -; CDR3aa: CASSYGSGGLNDQFF; CDR3nt: TGTGCCAGCAGTTACGGTAGCGGGGGGCTCAATGATCAGTTCTTC
j_gene: TRBJ2-7; v_gene: TRBV5-6; d_gene: TRBD2; abundance: -; CDR3aa: CASSLVGSGGKSSYEQYF; CDR3nt: TGTGCCAGCAGCTTGGTTGGTAGCGGGGGCAAGAGCTCCTACGAGCAGTACTTC
j_gene: TRBJ2-5; v_gene: TRBV3-1; d_gene: -; abundance: few; CDR3aa: CASSPFGVQETQYF; CDR3nt: TGTGCCAGCAGCCCATTTGGGGTCCAAGAGACCCAGTACTTC
j_gene: TRBJ2-3; v_gene: TRBV6-5; d_gene: -; abundance: -; CDR3aa: CASRPVTGADTQYF; CDR3nt: TGTGCCAGCAGGCCAGTTACCGGGGCAGATACGCAGTATTTT
j_gene: TRBJ2-3; v_gene: TRBV20-1; d_gene: TRBD2; abundance: few; CDR3aa: CSAGGDSTDTQYF; CDR3nt: TGCAGTGCTGGGGGGGACAGCACAGATACGCAGTATTTT
j_gene: TRBJ1-5; v_gene: TRBV20-1; d_gene: TRBD1; abundance: few; CDR3aa: CSAREDAGGQPQHF; CDR3nt: TGCAGTGCTAGGGAGGATGCAGGGGGACAGCCCCAGCATTTT
j_gene: TRBJ2-5; v_gene: TRBV4-1; d_gene: -; abundance: -; CDR3aa: CASSHASLPGRKETQYF; CDR3nt: TGCGCCAGCAGCCATGCCTCTCTTCCGGGACGCAAAGAGACCCAGTACTTC
j_gene: TRBJ2-1; v_gene: TRBV28; d_gene: TRBD2; abundance: -; CDR3aa: CASSDFGGGNEQFF; CDR3nt: TGTGCCAGCAGTGACTTCGGCGGGGGGAATGAGCAGTTCTTC
j_gene: TRBJ2-5; v_gene: TRBV11-1; d_gene: TRBD2; abundance: -; CDR3aa: CASSLEGVVAGFNEQYF; CDR3nt: TGTGCCAGCAGCTTAGAGGGAGTGGTAGCGGGGTTCAATGAGCAGTACTTC
j_gene: TRBJ2-7; v_gene: TRBV29-1; d_gene: TRBD2; abundance: few; CDR3aa: CSVENRGGSSYEQYF; CDR3nt: TGCAGCGTTGAAAATCGGGGAGGGAGCTCCTACGAGCAGTACTTC
j_gene: TRBJ2-3; v_gene: TRBV5-1; d_gene: TRBD2; abundance: few; CDR3aa: CASSLFGGGPNPTDTQYF; CDR3nt: TGCGCCAGCAGCTTGTTTGGCGGGGGGCCTAATCCGACAGATACGCAGTATTTT
j_gene: TRBJ2-3; v_gene: TRBV7-2; d_gene: -; abundance: -; CDR3aa: CASTVPGVDTQYF; CDR3nt: TGTGCCAGCACGGTCCCAGGGGTGGATACGCAGTATTTT
j_gene: TRBJ2-3; v_gene: TRBV7-9; d_gene: TRBD2; abundance: -; CDR3aa: CASTDRGVRTDTQYF; CDR3nt: TGTGCCAGCACCGACCGGGGGGTCCGCACAGATACGCAGTATTTT
j_gene: TRBJ2-1; v_gene: TRBV6-6; d_gene: TRBD2; abundance: few; CDR3aa: CASSYASGVAGYNEQFF; CDR3nt: TGTGCCAGCAGTTACGCTAGCGGGGTAGCGGGGTACAATGAGCAGTTCTTC
j_gene: TRBJ1-6; v_gene: TRBV6-6; d_gene: TRBD1; abundance: few; CDR3aa: CASSPGTGVRSPLHF; CDR3nt: TGTGCCAGCAGCCCCGGGACAGGGGTCCGGTCACCCCTCCACTTT
j_gene: TRBJ2-7; v_gene: TRBV7-6; d_gene: TRBD1; abundance: -; CDR3aa: CASSVMTGGVYEQYF; CDR3nt: TGTGCCAGCAGCGTCATGACAGGGGGCGTCTACGAGCAGTACTTC
j_gene: TRBJ2-7; v_gene: TRBV6-6; d_gene: -; abundance: many; CDR3aa: CASNGRSSYEQYF; CDR3nt: TGTGCCAGCAACGGACGGAGCTCCTACGAGCAGTACTTC
j_gene: TRBJ2-3; v_gene: TRBV20-1; d_gene: -; abundance: -; CDR3aa: CSASPDSQGDTQYF; CDR3nt: TGCAGTGCTAGCCCGGACTCTCAAGGGGATACGCAGTATTTT
j_gene: TRBJ2-5; v_gene: TRBV10-2; d_gene: -; abundance: -; CDR3aa: CASTRQRQETQYF; CDR3nt: TGCGCCAGCACACGACAGAGACAAGAGACCCAGTACTTC
j_gene: TRBJ2-7; v_gene: TRBV6-5; d_gene: TRBD2; abundance: -; CDR3aa: CASSRASGVPYEQYF; CDR3nt: TGTGCCAGCAGTCGGGCTAGCGGGGTTCCCTACGAGCAGTACTTC
j_gene: TRBJ2-7; v_gene: TRBV3-1; d_gene: TRBD2; abundance: -; CDR3aa: CASSPLGTSGRHEQYF; CDR3nt: TGTGCCAGCAGCCCGCTTGGGACTAGCGGGAGGCACGAGCAGTACTTC
j_gene: TRBJ2-3; v_gene: TRBV5-1; d_gene: -; abundance: -; CDR3aa: CASRGARGPDRTDTQYF; CDR3nt: TGCGCCAGCAGGGGAGCGAGAGGCCCTGACCGCACAGATACGCAGTATTTT
j_gene: TRBJ1-1; v_gene: TRBV4-1; d_gene: TRBD1; abundance: -; CDR3aa: CASSLEGQVEAFF; CDR3nt: TGCGCCAGCAGCCTAGAGGGACAGGTCGAAGCTTTCTTT
j_gene: TRBJ1-1; v_gene: TRBV5-1; d_gene: -; abundance: -; CDR3aa: CASSSENMNTEAFF; CDR3nt: TGCGCCAGCAGCTCGGAAAACATGAACACTGAAGCTTTCTTT
j_gene: TRBJ2-5; v_gene: TRBV20-1; d_gene: -; abundance: -; CDR3aa: CSARTGSNTKSGTQYF; CDR3nt: TGCAGTGCTAGAACGGGTTCAAACACGAAAAGTGGGACCCAGTACTTC
j_gene: TRBJ2-7; v_gene: TRBV15; d_gene: -; abundance: -; CDR3aa: CATSSTPSLYEQYF; CDR3nt: TGTGCCACCAGCAGTACACCAAGCCTCTACGAGCAGTACTTC
j_gene: TRBJ1-2; v_gene: TRBV29-1; d_gene: -; abundance: few; CDR3aa: CSVGAQGRYGYTF; CDR3nt: TGCAGCGTTGGGGCCCAGGGCCGCTATGGCTACACCTTC
j_gene: TRBJ1-1; v_gene: TRBV6-5; d_gene: -; abundance: once; CDR3aa: CASIQNRGSAGAFF; CDR3nt: TGTGCCAGCATCCAAAATCGGGGCTCGGCTGGAGCTTTCTTT
j_gene: TRBJ2-7; v_gene: TRBV6-6; d_gene: -; abundance: few; CDR3aa: CASSYSPGRETYEQYF; CDR3nt: TGTGCCAGCAGTTACTCACCCGGGAGAGAGACCTACGAGCAGTACTTC
j_gene: TRBJ1-2; v_gene: TRBV12-3/TRBV12-4; d_gene: TRBD1; abundance: few; CDR3aa: CASSLDRGRQYGYTF; CDR3nt: TGTGCCAGCAGTCTTGACAGGGGGCGTCAGTATGGCTACACCTTC